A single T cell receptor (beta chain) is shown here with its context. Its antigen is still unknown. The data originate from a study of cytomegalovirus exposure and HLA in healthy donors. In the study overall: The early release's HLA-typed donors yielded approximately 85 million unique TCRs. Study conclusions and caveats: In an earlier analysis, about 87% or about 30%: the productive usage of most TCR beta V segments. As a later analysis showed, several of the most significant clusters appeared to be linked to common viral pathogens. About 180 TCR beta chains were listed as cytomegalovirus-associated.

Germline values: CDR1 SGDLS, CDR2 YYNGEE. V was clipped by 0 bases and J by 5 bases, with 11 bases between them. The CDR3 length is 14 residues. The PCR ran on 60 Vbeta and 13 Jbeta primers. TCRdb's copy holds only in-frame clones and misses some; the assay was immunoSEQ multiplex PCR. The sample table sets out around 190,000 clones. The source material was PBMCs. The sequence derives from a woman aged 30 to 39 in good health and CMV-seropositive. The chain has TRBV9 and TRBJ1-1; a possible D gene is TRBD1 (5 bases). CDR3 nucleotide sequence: TGTGCCAGCAGCGTAGGGGGCATGGGGACTGAAGCTTTCTTT. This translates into CASSVGGMGTEAFF.